Below, 29 T cell receptor beta chains from the same sample are listed, as sequenced in a study of PD-L1 blockade in urothelial cancer. TCRdb's copy holds only in-frame clones and misses some; the assay was immunoSEQ multiplex PCR. The sample yields roughly 48,000 clones, over 75% seen once. This sample comprised PBMCs, obtained around atezolizumab (anti-PD-L1) treatment. All receptors come from a man aged 40-55 years with urothelial cancer.

The J gene is TRBJ2-3, the V gene TRBV7-3; 9 bases are shared with TRBD1. V lost 5 bases, J lost 0 bases, and 3 bases stayed unmatched. The germline CDR1 and CDR2 sequences are SGHTA and FQGTGA. CDR3 size: 15 residues. Here the CDR3 DNA reads TGTGCCAGCAGCCGGACAGGGGATAGCACAGATACGCAGTATTTT. Its translation is CASSRTGDSTDTQYF.

The chain has TRBV25-1 and TRBJ2-3; 7 bases are shared with TRBD1. Germline CDR1 MGHDK, CDR2 SYGVNS. CDR3 length: 14 residues. The V gene end was trimmed by 6 bases and the J gene end by 2 bases; junction bases not matched to a gene: 5. The CDR3 region has the DNA TGTGCCAGCAGAAGGACAGGATCCACAGATACGCAGTATTTT. Its protein product is CASRRTGSTDTQYF. The entire variable domain, with the rest obtained from reference TRBV25-1 and TRBJ2-3, is as follows: EADIYQTPRYLVIGTGKKITLECSQTMGHDKMYWYQQDPGMELHLIHYSYGVNSTEKGDLSSESTVSRIRTEHFPLTLESARPSHTSQYLCASRRTGSTDTQYFGPGTRLTVL.

This clone occurred a few times. The DNA for the CDR3 is TGTGCCAGCCAGGGTTACTCCTACAATGAGCAGTTCTTC. The encoded protein is CASQGYSYNEQFF. This chain links TRBV2 with TRBJ2-1, with D possibly TRBD1 on 5 matching bases. Germline loops: CDR1 SNHLY, CDR2 FYNNEI. CDR3 size: 13 residues. V was clipped by 8 bases and J by 0 bases, with 8 bases between them.

This rearrangement joins TRBV2 to TRBJ1-2; no reliable D call. Trimming stripped 6 bases from V and 0 bases from J, with 11 bases between. Germline lookup yields CDR1 SNHLY and CDR2 FYNNEI. The CDR3 loop spans 14 amino acids. In nucleotides, the CDR3 is TGTGCCAGCAGGGGTGGAGGAACTAACTATGGCTACACCTTC. It encodes CASRGGGTNYGYTF.

This chain links TRBV5-6 with TRBJ2-2, with D hard to call. This CDR3 spans 14 amino acids. Trimming cost V 3 bases and J 0 bases, with 6 bases left between them. Germline V lookup: CDR1 SGHDT, CDR2 YYEEEE. The CDR3 nucleotides are TGTGCCAGCAGCTGGGCCGCGAACACCGGGGAGCTGTTTTTT. Its translation is CASSWAANTGELFF.

The chain combines TRBV30 with TRBJ2-7; 11 nucleotides line up with TRBD2. V was clipped by 5 bases and J by 7 bases; unmatched bases: 7. Per germline, CDR1 GTSNPN and CDR2 SVGIG (reference sequence). The CDR3 contains 13 residues. The CDR3 is CAWGLAGTGEQYF. The CDR3 DNA reads TGTGCCTGGGGACTAGCGGGTACAGGAGAGCAGTACTTC.

The chain is built from TRBV19 and TRBJ1-3, with D perhaps matching TRBD1 (5 bases). Germline V gene sequence: CDR1 LNHDA, CDR2 SQIVND (reference sequence). Trimming left V 6 bases short and J 7 bases short, with 10 bases between. This CDR3 comprises 12 residues. The CDR3 DNA follows: TGTGCCAGTAGAACAGGTTGGAACACCATATATTTT. As protein: CASRTGWNTIYF.

This chain links TRBV7-9 with TRBJ2-5; TRBD1 aligns across 10 bases. With 4 bases clipped from V and 5 bases from J, the junction kept 7 bases outside the gene matches. The germline CDR1 and CDR2 sequences are SEHNR and FQNEAQ (reference sequence). The CDR3 consists of 15 residues. Here the CDR3 reads CASSSATGGDETQYF. As DNA, the CDR3 is TGTGCCAGCAGCTCAGCGACAGGGGGCGACGAGACCCAGTACTTC.

This chain links TRBV6-6 with TRBJ1-1, with D tentatively TRBD1 (5 bases). Trimming left V 10 bases short and J 8 bases short, with 23 bases between. The CDR3 is 14 amino acids. Germline V gene lookup returns CDR1 MNHNY and CDR2 SVGAGI (reference sequence). CDR3 DNA: TGTGCCACTAAAGGCGTGGAGCATTCAGGGGAAGCTTTCTTT. Its protein is CATKGVEHSGEAFF.

The CDR3 spells CASSFTDYGYTF. CDR3 DNA: TGTGCCAGCAGTTTCACAGACTATGGCTACACCTTC. The gene calls are TRBV28 and TRBJ1-2; no clear D. V was shortened by 3 bases and J by 3 bases, with 5 bases between the two germline ends. CDR1 is MDHEN, CDR2 SYDVKM, per germline. This CDR3 comprises 12 residues.

The chain carries TRBV30 and TRBJ1-3; no clear D. Trimming took 3 bases from V and 3 from J, leaving 6 bases between them. The CDR3 is 12 amino acids. Germline-derived CDR1 and CDR2 are GTSNPN and SVGIG (reference sequence). This CDR3 reads CAWSLSGNTIYF. The CDR3 region has the DNA TGTGCCTGGAGCCTGAGTGGAAACACCATATATTTT.

The CDR3 region is CASSPVSAQLGSYGYTF. The DNA for the CDR3 is TGTGCCAGCAGCCCTGTTTCGGCCCAGCTAGGGAGCTATGGCTACACCTTC. This chain uses TRBV25-1 with TRBJ1-2; D not certain. The V end lost 6 bases, the J end lost 4 bases, and 24 bases lay between the germline ends. Germline assignment: CDR1 MGHDK and CDR2 SYGVNS. This CDR3 is 17 amino acids long.

The chain couples TRBV25-1 to TRBJ1-5; TRBD1 might be the D (5 bases). Trimming cost V 4 bases and J 4 bases, with 11 bases left between them. Germline-derived CDR1 and CDR2 are MGHDK and SYGVNS. The CDR3 runs to 14 residues. The CDR3: CASSGGARNQPQHF. The CDR3 nucleotides are TGTGCCAGCAGTGGCGGGGCTCGTAATCAGCCCCAGCATTTT. Combining the CDR3 with reference TRBV25-1 and TRBJ1-5 gives the whole variable domain EADIYQTPRYLVIGTGKKITLECSQTMGHDKMYWYQQDPGMELHLIHYSYGVNSTEKGDLSSESTVSRIRTEHFPLTLESARPSHTSQYLCASSGGARNQPQHFGDGTRLSIL.

The chain is built from TRBV19 and TRBJ2-3, with TRBD2 as a possible D gene (5 bases). Trimming cost V 5 bases and J 5 bases, with 17 bases left between them. Germline-derived CDR1 and CDR2 are LNHDA and SQIVND (reference sequence). This CDR3 is built from 15 residues. CDR3 sequence: CASSAFQTSVDTQYF. CDR3 nucleotide sequence: TGTGCCAGTAGTGCCTTTCAAACTAGTGTAGATACGCAGTATTTT. The full variable domain, with the rest looked up from reference TRBV19 and TRBJ2-3, is DGGITQSPKYLFRKEGQNVTLSCEQNLNHDAMYWYRQDPGQGLRLIYYSQIVNDFQKGDIAEGYSVSREKKESFPLTVTSAQKNPTAFYLCASSAFQTSVDTQYFGPGTRLTVL.

The chain combines TRBV5-5 with TRBJ1-1; a possible D gene is TRBD1 (5 bases). With 4 bases removed from V and 4 bases from J, the gap between germline ends came to 14 bases. Per the germline V gene, CDR1 is SGHKS and CDR2 is YYEKEE (reference sequence). The CDR3 has 14 amino acids. CDR3 region: CASSLEQVPTEAFF. The CDR3 DNA reads TGTGCCAGCAGCCTGGAACAGGTCCCCACTGAAGCTTTCTTT.

V usage is TRBV5-6 and J usage is TRBJ1-2; D call uncertain. Between the trimmed V and J ends, which lost 2 bases and 8 bases, there was a span of 13 bases. The CDR3 has 13 residues. Per germline, CDR1 SGHDT and CDR2 YYEEEE. The CDR3 reads CASSLSGPGGYTF. CDR3 nucleotides: TGTGCCAGCAGCTTAAGCGGACCCGGGGGCTACACCTTC. The full variable domain, rest sourced from reference TRBV5-6 and TRBJ1-2, is DAGVTQSPTHLIKTRGQQVTLRCSPKSGHDTVSWYQQALGQGPQFIFQYYEEEERQRGNFPDRFSGHQFPNYSSELNVNALLLGDSALYLCASSLSGPGGYTFGSGTRLTVV.

V usage is TRBV7-3 and J usage is TRBJ1-2; TRBD1 agrees at 7 bases. The CDR3 is made up of 14 amino acids. V lost 5 bases to trimming and J lost 4 bases; unmatched junction nucleotides: 7. Germline CDR1 and CDR2: SGHTA and FQGTGA. This chain's CDR3 is CASSPQGDPYGYTF. CDR3 DNA sequence: TGTGCCAGCAGCCCCCAGGGGGATCCCTATGGCTACACCTTC.

This clone was recorded once. The rearrangement joins TRBV29-1 to TRBJ1-2; D uncertain. Trimming took off 6 bases at V and 4 bases at J, with 15 bases between the two ends. The CDR3 is 13 amino acids. Per germline, CDR1 SQVTM and CDR2 ANQGSEA. This CDR3 is CSVLVAGSYGYTF. The CDR3 region has the DNA TGCAGCGTCTTAGTGGCGGGAAGCTATGGCTACACCTTC.

The chain carries TRBV7-8 and TRBJ1-1; tentatively, D is TRBD1 (5 bases). Trimming left V 3 bases short and J 2 bases short, with 10 bases between. The CDR3 has 14 amino acids. Per the germline V gene, CDR1 is SGHVS and CDR2 is FQNEAQ. The CDR3 DNA follows: TGTGCCAGCAGCTTGTTACAGGTAAACACTGAAGCTTTCTTT. Translated: CASSLLQVNTEAFF.

The chain joins TRBV25-1 to TRBJ2-2, with TRBD1 matching over 7 bases. This CDR3 is built from 17 residues. V was pared by 5 bases and J by 2 bases, with 11 bases of the junction left unmatched. CDR1 is MGHDK and CDR2 is SYGVNS in the germline V gene. Here the CDR3 reads CASSLSLGQFNTGELFF. DNA for the CDR3: TGTGCCAGCAGTCTATCCCTGGGACAGTTTAACACCGGGGAGCTGTTTTTT.

The V gene is TRBV5-1, the J gene TRBJ2-4, with 7 bases identical to TRBD2. The CDR3 is 16 amino acids. V lost 3 bases to trimming and J lost 0 bases; unmatched junction nucleotides: 6. From germline, CDR1 is SGHRS and CDR2 YFSETQ. For the CDR3, the DNA is TGCGCCAGCAGCTCGACTAGCTCGTTAGCCAAAAACATTCAGTACTTC. It yields the protein CASSSTSSLAKNIQYF.

The chain recombines TRBV5-1 with TRBJ2-5; 14 bases map to TRBD2. V shed 4 bases and J 5 bases; nucleotides not matched to a gene: 7. The CDR3 runs to 16 residues. Germline values: CDR1 SGHRS, CDR2 YFSETQ. DNA of the CDR3: TGCGCCAGCAGCAGACTAGGGACTAGCGGGAGTGAGACCCAGTACTTC. Its translation: CASSRLGTSGSETQYF. The full variable domain, with the rest looked up from reference TRBV5-1 and TRBJ2-5, is KAGVTQTPRYLIKTRGQQVTLSCSPISGHRSVSWYQQTPGQGLQFLFEYFSETQRNKGNFPGRFSGRQFSNSRSEMNVSTLELGDSALYLCASSRLGTSGSETQYFGPGTRLLVL.

This clone was recorded at least ten times. The rearrangement joins TRBV4-2 to TRBJ2-3, with D hard to call. CDR1 and CDR2 from the germline V gene are LGHNA and YNFKEQ. Trimming removed 0 bases from V and 2 bases from J, with 9 bases in between. The CDR3 has 15 amino acids. The CDR3 region is CASSQEAFLTDTQYF. The CDR3 region has the DNA TGTGCCAGCAGCCAAGAAGCCTTCCTCACAGATACGCAGTATTTT.

Only one count was recorded for this clone. This sequence joins TRBV9 and TRBJ1-5; weak D call: TRBD1 (5 bases). Deletions cut 4 bases from V and 4 bases from J, with 15 bases between. Germline CDR1 SGDLS, CDR2 YYNGEE. This CDR3 comprises 15 residues. CDR3 amino acids: CASSPGGSLNQPQHF. The CDR3 DNA reads TGTGCCAGCAGCCCCGGGGGTTCCCTAAATCAGCCCCAGCATTTT.

This chain uses TRBV11-2 with TRBJ2-7, with D perhaps matching TRBD2 (6 bases). V was pared by 5 bases and J by 8 bases, with 19 bases between. CDR3 length equals 14 residues. Germline V gene lookup returns CDR1 SGHAT and CDR2 FQNNGV. CDR3 sequence reads: CASSRSRDWAKQYF. The CDR3 DNA follows: TGTGCCAGCAGCCGGTCCCGGGACTGGGCGAAGCAGTACTTC. The full variable domain, its missing parts supplied by reference TRBV11-2 and TRBJ2-7, is EAGVAQSPRYKIIEKRQSVAFWCNPISGHATLYWYQQILGQGPKLLIQFQNNGVVDDSQLPKDRFSAERLKGVDSTLKIQPAKLEDSAVYLCASSRSRDWAKQYFGPGTRLTVT.

V is TRBV6-1 and J is TRBJ1-5; 8 nucleotides agree with TRBD1. Trimming at V came to 8 bases and at J to 4 bases, leaving 10 bases not matched to a gene. Germline values: CDR1 MNHNS, CDR2 SASEGT. This CDR3 is built from 15 residues. Here the CDR3 reads CASDRGRDGNQPQHF. The DNA for the CDR3 is TGTGCCAGCGACAGGGGTAGGGATGGTAATCAGCCCCAGCATTTT.

The chain employs TRBV28 and TRBJ1-2; tentatively, D is TRBD1 (5 bases). Germline-derived CDR1 and CDR2 are MDHEN and SYDVKM. This CDR3 spans 12 amino acids. The V end lost 7 bases, the J end lost 8 bases, and 14 bases lay between the germline ends. The CDR3 region has the DNA TGTGCCAGCAAAGGCCAGGGAGGAGGCTACACCTTC. This sequence encodes CASKGQGGGYTF.

The rearrangement joins TRBV6-1 to TRBJ1-5; no firm D call. Trimming took off 7 bases at V and 3 bases at J, with 13 bases between the two ends. Germline assignment: CDR1 MNHNS and CDR2 SASEGT. This CDR3 region has 14 residues. In nucleotides, the CDR3 is TGTGCCAGCACAGCGGGCACTCACAATCAGCCCCAGCATTTT. Protein product: CASTAGTHNQPQHF.

This clone was observed a single time. The gene calls are TRBV27 and TRBJ1-1; D unclear. Germline values: CDR1 MNHEY, CDR2 SMNVEV (reference sequence). The CDR3 runs 13 residues. Trimming left V 2 bases short and J 4 bases short, with 8 bases between. CDR3 amino acids: CASSLRSGTEAFF. Here the CDR3 DNA reads TGTGCCAGCAGTTTAAGGTCGGGCACTGAAGCTTTCTTT.